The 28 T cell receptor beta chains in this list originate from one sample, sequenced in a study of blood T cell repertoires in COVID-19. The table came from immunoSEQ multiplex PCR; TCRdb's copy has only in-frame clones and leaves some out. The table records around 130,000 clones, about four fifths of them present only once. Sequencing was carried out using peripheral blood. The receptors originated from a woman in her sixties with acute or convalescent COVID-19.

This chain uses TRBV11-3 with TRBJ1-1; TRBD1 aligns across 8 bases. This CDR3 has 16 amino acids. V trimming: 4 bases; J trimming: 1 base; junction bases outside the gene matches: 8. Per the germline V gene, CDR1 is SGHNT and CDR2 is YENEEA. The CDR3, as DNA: TGTGCCAGCAGCTCAGGGGGCGCAGTAGGGAACACTGAAGCTTTCTTT. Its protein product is CASSSGGAVGNTEAFF.

The CDR3 spells CASSLVQGISSYNEQFF. DNA of the CDR3: TGCGCCAGCAGCTTGGTTCAGGGGATCAGCTCCTACAATGAGCAGTTCTTC. V is TRBV5-1 and J is TRBJ2-1; tentative D call: TRBD1 (6 bases). With 0 bases removed from V and 0 bases from J, the gap between germline ends came to 13 bases. There are 17 residues in the CDR3. Germline loops: CDR1 SGHRS, CDR2 YFSETQ.

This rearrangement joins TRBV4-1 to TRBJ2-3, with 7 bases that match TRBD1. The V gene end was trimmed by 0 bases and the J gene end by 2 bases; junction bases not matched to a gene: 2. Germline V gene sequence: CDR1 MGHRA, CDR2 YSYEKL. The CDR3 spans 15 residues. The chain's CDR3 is CASSQDRGTTDTQYF. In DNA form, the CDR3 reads TGCGCCAGCAGCCAAGACAGGGGGACCACAGATACGCAGTATTTT.

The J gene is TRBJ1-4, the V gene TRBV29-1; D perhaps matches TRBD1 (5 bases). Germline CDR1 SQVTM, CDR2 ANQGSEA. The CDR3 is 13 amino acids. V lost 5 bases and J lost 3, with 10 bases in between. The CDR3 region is CSVMTASNEKLFF. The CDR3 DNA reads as TGCAGCGTTATGACAGCCTCTAATGAAAAACTGTTTTTT.

The CDR3 region has the DNA TGTGCCAGTAGTCCCATTCTTGGACAGGGGACTAGCAATCAGCCCCAGCATTTT. It codes for CASSPILGQGTSNQPQHF. The gene calls are TRBV19 and TRBJ1-5; TRBD1 matches 9 bases. Looked up from germline, CDR1 is LNHDA and CDR2 is SQIVND (reference sequence). CDR3 length equals 18 residues. Trimming cost V 5 bases and J 0 bases; bases outside gene matches: 11.

CDR3 protein: CASSEGGGGNTIYF. As DNA, the CDR3 is TGTGCCAGCAGTGAAGGGGGCGGAGGAAACACCATATATTTT. The chain is built from TRBV6-1 and TRBJ1-3; a possible D gene is TRBD1 (5 bases). Germline CDR1 MNHNS, CDR2 SASEGT. V was clipped by 1 base and J by 4 bases, with 8 bases between them. This CDR3 has 14 residues.

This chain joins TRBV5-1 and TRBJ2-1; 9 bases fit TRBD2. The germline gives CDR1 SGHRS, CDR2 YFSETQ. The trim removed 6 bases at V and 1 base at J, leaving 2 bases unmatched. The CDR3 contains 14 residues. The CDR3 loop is CASKAGGSYNEQFF. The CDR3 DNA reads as TGCGCCAGCAAAGCGGGGGGTTCCTACAATGAGCAGTTCTTC.

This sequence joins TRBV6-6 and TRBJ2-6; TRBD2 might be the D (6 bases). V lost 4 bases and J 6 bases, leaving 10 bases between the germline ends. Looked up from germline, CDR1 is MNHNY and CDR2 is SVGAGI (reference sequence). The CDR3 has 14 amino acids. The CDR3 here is CASSSRGEANVLTF. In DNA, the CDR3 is TGTGCCAGCAGTTCCCGCGGGGAGGCCAACGTCCTGACTTTC.

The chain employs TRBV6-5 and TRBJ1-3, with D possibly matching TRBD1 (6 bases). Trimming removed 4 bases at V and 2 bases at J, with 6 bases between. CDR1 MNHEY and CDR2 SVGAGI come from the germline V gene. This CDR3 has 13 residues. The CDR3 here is CASSWTAGNTIYF. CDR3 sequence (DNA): TGTGCCAGCAGTTGGACAGCTGGAAACACCATATATTTT.

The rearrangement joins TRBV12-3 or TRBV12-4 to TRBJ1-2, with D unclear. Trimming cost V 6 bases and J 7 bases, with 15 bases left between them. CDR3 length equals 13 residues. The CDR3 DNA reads TGTGCCAGCAGCCCTACCTGGACTGGTGGCTACACCTTC. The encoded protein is CASSPTWTGGYTF.

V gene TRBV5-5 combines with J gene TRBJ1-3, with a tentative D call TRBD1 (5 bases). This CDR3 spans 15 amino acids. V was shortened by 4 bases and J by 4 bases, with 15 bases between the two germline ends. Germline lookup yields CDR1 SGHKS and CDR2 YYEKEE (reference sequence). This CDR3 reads CASSGRDVGGNTIYF. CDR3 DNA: TGTGCCAGCAGCGGGAGGGACGTTGGGGGAAACACCATATATTTT.

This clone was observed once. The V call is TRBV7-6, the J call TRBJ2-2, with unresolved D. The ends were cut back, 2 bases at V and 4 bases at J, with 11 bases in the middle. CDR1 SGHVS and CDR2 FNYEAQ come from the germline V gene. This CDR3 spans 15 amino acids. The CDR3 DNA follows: TGTGCCAGCAGCTTAATGTCATCGGGCACCGGGGAGCTGTTTTTT. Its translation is CASSLMSSGTGELFF.

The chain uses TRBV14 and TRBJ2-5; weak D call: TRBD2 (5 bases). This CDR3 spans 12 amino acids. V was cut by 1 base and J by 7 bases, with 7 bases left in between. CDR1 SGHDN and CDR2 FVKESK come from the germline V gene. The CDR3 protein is CASSQAAGTQYF. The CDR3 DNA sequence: TGTGCCAGCAGCCAAGCCGCGGGGACCCAGTACTTC.

The DNA for the CDR3 is TGTGCCAGCTCACCAGCTGGGGACAGCTATGGCTACACCTTC. Amino acids: CASSPAGDSYGYTF. The V call is TRBV18, the J call TRBJ1-2; the match to TRBD1 covers 7 bases. The CDR3 extends over 14 amino acids. Germline-derived CDR1 and CDR2 are KGHSH and LQKENI. V lost 2 bases and J lost 4; bases outside the gene matches: 4.

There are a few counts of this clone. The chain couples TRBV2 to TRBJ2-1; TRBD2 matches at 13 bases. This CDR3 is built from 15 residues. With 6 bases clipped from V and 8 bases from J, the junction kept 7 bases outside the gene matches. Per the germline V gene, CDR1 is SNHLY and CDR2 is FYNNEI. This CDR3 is CASRATSGGAHEQFF. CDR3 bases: TGTGCCAGCAGAGCAACTAGCGGGGGGGCGCATGAGCAGTTCTTC.

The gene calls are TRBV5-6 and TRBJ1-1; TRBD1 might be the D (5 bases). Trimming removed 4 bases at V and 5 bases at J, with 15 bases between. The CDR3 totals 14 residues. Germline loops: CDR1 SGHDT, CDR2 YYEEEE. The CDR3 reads CASSVGTTSTEAFF. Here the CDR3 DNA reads TGTGCCAGCAGCGTCGGGACTACCTCAACTGAAGCTTTCTTT.

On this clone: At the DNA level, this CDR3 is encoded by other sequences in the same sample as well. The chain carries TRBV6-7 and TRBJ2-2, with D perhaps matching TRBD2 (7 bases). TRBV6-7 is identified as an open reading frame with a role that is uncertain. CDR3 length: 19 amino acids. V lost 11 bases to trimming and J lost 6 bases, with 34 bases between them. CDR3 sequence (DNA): TGTGCCCGCCGAGGGGGGGGGCGTTTATGCAGGCGACCGGCCGGGGAGCTGTTTTTT. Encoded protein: CARRGGGRLCRRPAGELFF.

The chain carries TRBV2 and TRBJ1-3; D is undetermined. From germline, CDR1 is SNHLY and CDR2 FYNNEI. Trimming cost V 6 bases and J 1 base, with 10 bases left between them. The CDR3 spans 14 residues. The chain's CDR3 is CASSRGGSGNTIYF. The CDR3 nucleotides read TGTGCCAGCAGCAGAGGCGGGTCTGGAAACACCATATATTTT.

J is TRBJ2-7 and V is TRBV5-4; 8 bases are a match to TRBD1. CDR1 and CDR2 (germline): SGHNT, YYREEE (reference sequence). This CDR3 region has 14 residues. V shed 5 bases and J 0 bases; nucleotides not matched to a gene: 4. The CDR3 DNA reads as TGTGCCAGCAGAATACAGGGGGTCTCCTACGAGCAGTACTTC. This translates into CASRIQGVSYEQYF.

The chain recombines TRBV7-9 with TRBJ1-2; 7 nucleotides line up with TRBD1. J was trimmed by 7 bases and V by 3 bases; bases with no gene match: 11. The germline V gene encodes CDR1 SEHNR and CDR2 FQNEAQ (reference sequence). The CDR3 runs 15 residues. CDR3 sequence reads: CASSFPRGQNFGYTF. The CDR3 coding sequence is TGTGCCAGCAGCTTCCCGAGGGGACAGAATTTTGGCTACACCTTC.

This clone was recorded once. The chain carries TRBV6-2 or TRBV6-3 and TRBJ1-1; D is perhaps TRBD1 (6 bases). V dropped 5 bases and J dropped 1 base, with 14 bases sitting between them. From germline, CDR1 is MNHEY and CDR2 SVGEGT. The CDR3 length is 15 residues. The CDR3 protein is CASSTAGTSNTEAFF. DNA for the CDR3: TGTGCCAGCAGTACCGCCGGGACATCGAACACTGAAGCTTTCTTT.

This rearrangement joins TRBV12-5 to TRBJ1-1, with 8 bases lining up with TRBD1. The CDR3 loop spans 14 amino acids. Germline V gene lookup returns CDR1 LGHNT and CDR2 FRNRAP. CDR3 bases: TGTGCGAGTAGACAGGGGAATCGGAACACTGAAGCTTTCTTT. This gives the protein CASRQGNRNTEAFF.

CDR3 coding DNA: TGCGCCAGCAGCAGAGACACCGGGACACTCTATGGCTACACCTTC. This gives the protein CASSRDTGTLYGYTF. This chain links TRBV5-1 with TRBJ1-2, with D possibly being TRBD1 (6 bases). The CDR3 is 15 residues long. The germline V and J ends were trimmed by 4 bases and 4 bases, with 17 bases remaining between them. CDR1 is SGHRS and CDR2 is YFSETQ in the germline V gene.

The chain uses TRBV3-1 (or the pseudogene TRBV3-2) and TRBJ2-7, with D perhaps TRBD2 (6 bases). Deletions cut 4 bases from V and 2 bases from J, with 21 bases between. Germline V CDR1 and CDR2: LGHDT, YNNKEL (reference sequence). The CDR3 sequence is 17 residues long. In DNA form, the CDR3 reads TGTGCCAGCAGCCTTCCAGAAGATAGCGGATCGACCTACGAGCAGTACGTC. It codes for CASSLPEDSGSTYEQYV.

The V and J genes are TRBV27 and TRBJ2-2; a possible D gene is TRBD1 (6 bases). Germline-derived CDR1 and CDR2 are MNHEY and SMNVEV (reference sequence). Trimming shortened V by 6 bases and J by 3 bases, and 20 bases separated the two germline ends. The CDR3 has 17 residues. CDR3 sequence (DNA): TGTGCCAGCAGCTTGCAAGGGGGATTCCGATACACCGGGGAGCTGTTTTTT. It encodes CASSLQGGFRYTGELFF.

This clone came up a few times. The CDR3 loop is CASSQTYNEQFF. The CDR3 DNA sequence: TGCGCCAGCAGCCAAACCTACAATGAGCAGTTCTTC. The chain uses TRBV5-1 and TRBJ2-1; D is uncertain. V gave up 4 bases and J gave up 2 bases, with 4 bases separating them. The CDR3 is 12 residues long. Germline V gene lookup returns CDR1 SGHRS and CDR2 YFSETQ.

CDR3 nucleotide sequence: TGTGCCAGCAGCTTTGTCGGGGGGAGCTCTGGAAACACCATATATTTT. It is translated as CASSFVGGSSGNTIYF. V and J are TRBV7-2 and TRBJ1-3; D is perhaps TRBD1 (5 bases). Trimming shortened V by 3 bases and J by 0 bases, and 12 bases separated the two germline ends. The CDR3 runs 16 residues. Germline lookup yields CDR1 SGHTA and CDR2 FQGNSA.

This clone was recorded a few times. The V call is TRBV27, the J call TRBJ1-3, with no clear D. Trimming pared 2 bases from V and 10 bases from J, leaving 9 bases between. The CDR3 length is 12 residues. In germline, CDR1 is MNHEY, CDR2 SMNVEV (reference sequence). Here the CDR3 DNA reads TGTGCCAGCAGTTTAGAACGGTGGACCATATATTTT. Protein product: CASSLERWTIYF.